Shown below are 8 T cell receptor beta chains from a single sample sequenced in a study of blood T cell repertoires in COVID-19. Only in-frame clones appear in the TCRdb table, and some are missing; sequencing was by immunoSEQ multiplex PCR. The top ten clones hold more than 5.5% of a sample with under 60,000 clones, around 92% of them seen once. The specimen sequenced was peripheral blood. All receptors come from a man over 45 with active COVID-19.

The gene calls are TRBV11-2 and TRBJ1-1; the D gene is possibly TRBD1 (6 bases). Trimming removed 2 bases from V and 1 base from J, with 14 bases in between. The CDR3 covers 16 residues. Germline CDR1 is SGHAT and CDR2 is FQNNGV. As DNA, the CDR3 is TGTGCCAGCAGCTTAAGTCCCCCAGGGGCGAACACTGAAGCTTTCTTT. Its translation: CASSLSPPGANTEAFF.

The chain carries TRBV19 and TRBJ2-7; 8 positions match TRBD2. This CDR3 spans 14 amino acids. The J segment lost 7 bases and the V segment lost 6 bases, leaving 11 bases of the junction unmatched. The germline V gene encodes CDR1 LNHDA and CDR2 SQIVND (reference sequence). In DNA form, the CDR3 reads TGTGCCAGTAGCACTCAAGCGGGAGCTACTGAGCAGTACTTC. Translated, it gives CASSTQAGATEQYF.

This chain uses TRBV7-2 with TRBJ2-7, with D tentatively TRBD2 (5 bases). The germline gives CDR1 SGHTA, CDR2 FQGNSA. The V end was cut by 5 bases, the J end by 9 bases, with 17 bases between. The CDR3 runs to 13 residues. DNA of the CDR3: TGTGCCAGCAGCGACGGGCCCTCCGGAGGGCAGTACTTC. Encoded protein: CASSDGPSGGQYF.

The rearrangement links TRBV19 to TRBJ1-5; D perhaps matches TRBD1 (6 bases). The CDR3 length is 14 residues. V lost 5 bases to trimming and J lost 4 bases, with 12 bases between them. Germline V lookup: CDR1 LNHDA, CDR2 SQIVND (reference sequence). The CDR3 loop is CASSRRDNNQPQHF. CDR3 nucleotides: TGTGCCAGTAGTCGCCGGGACAATAATCAGCCCCAGCATTTT. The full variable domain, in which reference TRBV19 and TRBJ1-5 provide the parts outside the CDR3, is DGGITQSPKYLFRKEGQNVTLSCEQNLNHDAMYWYRQDPGQGLRLIYYSQIVNDFQKGDIAEGYSVSREKKESFPLTVTSAQKNPTAFYLCASSRRDNNQPQHFGDGTRLSIL.

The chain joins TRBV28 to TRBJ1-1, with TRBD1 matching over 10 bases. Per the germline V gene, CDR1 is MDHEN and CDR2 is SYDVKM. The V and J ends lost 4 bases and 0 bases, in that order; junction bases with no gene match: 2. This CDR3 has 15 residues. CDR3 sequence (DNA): TGTGCCAGCAGTTCGGGACAGGGGCTGAACACTGAAGCTTTCTTT. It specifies CASSSGQGLNTEAFF.

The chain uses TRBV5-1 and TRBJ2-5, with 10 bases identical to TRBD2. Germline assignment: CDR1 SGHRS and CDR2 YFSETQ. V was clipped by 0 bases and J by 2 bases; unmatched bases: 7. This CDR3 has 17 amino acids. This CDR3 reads CASSLGPSGGIQETQYF. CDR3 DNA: TGCGCCAGCAGCTTGGGGCCTAGCGGGGGAATTCAAGAGACCCAGTACTTC.

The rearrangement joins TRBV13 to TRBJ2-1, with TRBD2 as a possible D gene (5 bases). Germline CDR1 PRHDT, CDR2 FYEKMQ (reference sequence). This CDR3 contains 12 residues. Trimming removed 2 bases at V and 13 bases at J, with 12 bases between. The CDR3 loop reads CASSLLARDQFF. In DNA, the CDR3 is TGTGCCAGCAGCTTACTCGCCCGGGATCAGTTCTTC. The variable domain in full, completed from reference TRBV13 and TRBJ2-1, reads AAGVIQSPRHLIKEKRETATLKCYPIPRHDTVYWYQQGPGQDPQFLISFYEKMQSDKGSIPDRFSAQQFSDYHSELNMSSLELGDSALYFCASSLLARDQFFGPGTRLTVL.

CDR3 DNA: TGTGCCACCGGGGACAGGACGGGGGAGCAGTTCTTC. Its translation: CATGDRTGEQFF. The chain couples TRBV24-1 to TRBJ2-1, with TRBD1 identical over 8 bases. V shed 9 bases, J shed 10 bases, and the junction held 7 bases outside the gene matches. This CDR3 comprises 12 residues. Germline CDR1 and CDR2: KGHDR and SFDVKD.